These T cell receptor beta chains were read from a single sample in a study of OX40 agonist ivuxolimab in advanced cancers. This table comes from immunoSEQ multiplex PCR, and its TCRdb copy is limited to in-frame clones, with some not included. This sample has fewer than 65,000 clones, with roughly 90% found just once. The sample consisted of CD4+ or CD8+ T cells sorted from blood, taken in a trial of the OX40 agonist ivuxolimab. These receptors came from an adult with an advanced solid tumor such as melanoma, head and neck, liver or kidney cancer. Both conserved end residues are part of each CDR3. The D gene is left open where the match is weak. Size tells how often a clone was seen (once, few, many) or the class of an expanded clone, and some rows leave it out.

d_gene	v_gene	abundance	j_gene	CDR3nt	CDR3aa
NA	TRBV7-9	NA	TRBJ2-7	TGTGCCAGCAGCTCCAGCCTCCGGGATCCCTACGAGCAGTACTTC	CASSSSLRDPYEQYF
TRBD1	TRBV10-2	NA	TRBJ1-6	TGCGCCAGCAGCGGACAGGGCGGGGATTCACCCCTCCACTTT	CASSGQGGDSPLHF
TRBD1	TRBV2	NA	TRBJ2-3	TGTGCCAGCAGAAGACAGGGAAACACAGATACGCAGTATTTT	CASRRQGNTDTQYF
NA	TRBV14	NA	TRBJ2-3	TGTGCCAGCAGCCTTTCTCGTCGGGGTGGTTACGATACGCAGTATTTT	CASSLSRRGGYDTQYF
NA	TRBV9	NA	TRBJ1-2	TGTGCCAGCAGCCTTCCCTCTGGGGGATCTGGCTACACCTTC	CASSLPSGGSGYTF
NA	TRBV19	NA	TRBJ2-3	TGTGCCAGTAGTAGAACACCGGGACGGGGCACAGATACGCAGTATTTT	CASSRTPGRGTDTQYF
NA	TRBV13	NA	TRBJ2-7	TGTGCCAGCAGCTTAGGTTTAGGAGGGCTAGTATCCTACGAGCAGTACTTC	CASSLGLGGLVSYEQYF
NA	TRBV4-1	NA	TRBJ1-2	TGCGCCAGCAGCCAAGGTTCCCCAGTAGGCTACACCTTC	CASSQGSPVGYTF
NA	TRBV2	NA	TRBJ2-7	TGTGCCAGCATTGCCGGGACGGGGACCTACGAGCAGTACTTC	CASIAGTGTYEQYF
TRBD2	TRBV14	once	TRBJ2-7	TGTGCCAGCAGCCAGTATCCCGGACTAGCGGGTTACGAGCAGTACTTC	CASSQYPGLAGYEQYF
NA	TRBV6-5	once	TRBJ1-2	TGTGCCAGCAGGGACGTAGGGGCTGACTATGGCTACACCTTC	CASRDVGADYGYTF
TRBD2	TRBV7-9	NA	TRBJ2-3	TGTGCCAGCAGCTTGGCGGGGGGGCTGGTAGATACGCAGTATTTT	CASSLAGGLVDTQYF
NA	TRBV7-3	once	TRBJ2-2	TGTGCCAGCAGCTTATCCGGGGGCGACACCGGGGAGCTGTTTTTT	CASSLSGGDTGELFF
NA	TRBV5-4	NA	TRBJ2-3	TGTGCCAGCAGCTCGTGGCTACAGGGTTTTGAGGATACGCAGTATTTT	CASSSWLQGFEDTQYF
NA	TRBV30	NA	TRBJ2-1	TGTGCCTGGAGTGTAACTAACAATGAGCAGTTCTTC	CAWSVTNNEQFF
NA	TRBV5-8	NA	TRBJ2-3	TGTGCCAGCAGCCAGAGGGACACAGATACGCAGTATTTT	CASSQRDTDTQYF
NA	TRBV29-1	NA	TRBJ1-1	TGCAGCGTTGGGGAAGAGGTCACTGAAGCTTTCTTT	CSVGEEVTEAFF
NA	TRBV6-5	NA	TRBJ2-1	TGTGCCAGCAGCGCCCCGGGCGCGGGGAGGGAGCAGTTCTTC	CASSAPGAGREQFF
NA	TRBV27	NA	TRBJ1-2	TGTGCCAGCAGTTTATCGCAGGGAAGAGAATATGGCTACACCTTC	CASSLSQGREYGYTF
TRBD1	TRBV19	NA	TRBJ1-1	TGTGCCAGTAGTATAGGAGAGGGACAGGGAGGATACACTGAAGCTTTCTTT	CASSIGEGQGGYTEAFF
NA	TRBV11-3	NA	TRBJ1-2	TGTGCCAGCAGCTTAGAAGGTAGAGCTGCCAAGGGTTTCAGCTATGGCTACACCTTC	CASSLEGRAAKGFSYGYTF
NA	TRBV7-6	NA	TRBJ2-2	TGTGCCAGCAGCTTAGGGGGGCGGACCGGGGAGCTGTTTTTT	CASSLGGRTGELFF
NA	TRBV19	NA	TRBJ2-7	TGTGCCAGTAGTATAGGAGGAGGTCCCTACGAGCAGTACTTC	CASSIGGGPYEQYF
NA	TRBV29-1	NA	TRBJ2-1	TGCAGCGTTGGCCTAAACCCATCCTACAATGAGCAGTTCTTC	CSVGLNPSYNEQFF
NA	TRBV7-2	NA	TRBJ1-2	TGTGCCAGCAGCTTCTTGGTAGGTTCTGGCTACACCTTC	CASSFLVGSGYTF
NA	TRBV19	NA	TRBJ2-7	TGTGCCAGCAGTGGGGATGCTTACGAGCAGTACTTC	CASSGDAYEQYF
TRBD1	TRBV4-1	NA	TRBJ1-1	TGCGCCAGCAGCCAAGGTTTTGAAGGACAGGGTGAAAGTTTGGCTGAAGCTTTCTTT	CASSQGFEGQGESLAEAFF
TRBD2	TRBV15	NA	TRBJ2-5	TGTGCCACCAGCAGAGGGGCTTTGGCGGGAGGCGTACAAGAGACCCAGTACTTC	CATSRGALAGGVQETQYF
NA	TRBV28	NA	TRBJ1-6	TGTGCCAGCAGTCGGTCAAATTCACCCCTCCACTTT	CASSRSNSPLHF